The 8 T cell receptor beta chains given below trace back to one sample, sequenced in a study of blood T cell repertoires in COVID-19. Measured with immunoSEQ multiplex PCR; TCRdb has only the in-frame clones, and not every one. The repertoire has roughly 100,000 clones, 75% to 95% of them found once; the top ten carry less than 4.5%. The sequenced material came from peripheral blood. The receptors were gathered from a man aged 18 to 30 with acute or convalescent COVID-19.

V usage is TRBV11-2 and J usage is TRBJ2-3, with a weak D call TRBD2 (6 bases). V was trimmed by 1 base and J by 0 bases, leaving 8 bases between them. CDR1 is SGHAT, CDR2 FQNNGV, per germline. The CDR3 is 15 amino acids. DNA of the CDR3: TGTGCCAGCAGCTTAGGCGGGGCTAGCACAGATACGCAGTATTTT. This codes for CASSLGGASTDTQYF.

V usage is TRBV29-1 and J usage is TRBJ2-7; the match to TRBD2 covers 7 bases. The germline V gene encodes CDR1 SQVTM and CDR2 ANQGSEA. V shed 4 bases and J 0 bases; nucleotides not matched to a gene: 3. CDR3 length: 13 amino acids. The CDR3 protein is CSVGGGSSYEQYF. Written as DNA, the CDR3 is TGCAGCGTTGGCGGCGGGAGCTCCTACGAGCAGTACTTC.

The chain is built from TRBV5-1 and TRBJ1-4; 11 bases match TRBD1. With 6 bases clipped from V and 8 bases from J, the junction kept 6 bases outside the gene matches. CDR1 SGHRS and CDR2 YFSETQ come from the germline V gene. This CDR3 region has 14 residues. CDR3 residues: CASTRTGGSEKLFF. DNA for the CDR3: TGCGCCAGCACTCGGACAGGGGGCAGCGAAAAACTGTTTTTT.

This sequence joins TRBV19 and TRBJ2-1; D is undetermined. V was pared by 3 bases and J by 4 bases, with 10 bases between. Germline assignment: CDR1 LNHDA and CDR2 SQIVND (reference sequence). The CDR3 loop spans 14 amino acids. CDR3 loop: CASSISHNYNEQFF. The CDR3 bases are TGTGCCAGTAGTATTTCACACAATTACAATGAGCAGTTCTTC.

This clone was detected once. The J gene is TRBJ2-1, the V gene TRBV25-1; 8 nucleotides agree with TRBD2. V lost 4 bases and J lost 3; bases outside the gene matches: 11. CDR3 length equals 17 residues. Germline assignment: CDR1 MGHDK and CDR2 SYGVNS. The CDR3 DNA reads TGTGCCAGCAGTGTAAGGCCCAGACTAGCGCTCTACAATGAGCAGTTCTTC. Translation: CASSVRPRLALYNEQFF.

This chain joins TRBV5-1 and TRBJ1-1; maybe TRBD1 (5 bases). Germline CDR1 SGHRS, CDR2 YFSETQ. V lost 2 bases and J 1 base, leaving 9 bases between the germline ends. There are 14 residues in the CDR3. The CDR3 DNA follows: TGCGCCAGCAGCTTCAACCAGGGGAACACTGAAGCTTTCTTT. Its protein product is CASSFNQGNTEAFF.

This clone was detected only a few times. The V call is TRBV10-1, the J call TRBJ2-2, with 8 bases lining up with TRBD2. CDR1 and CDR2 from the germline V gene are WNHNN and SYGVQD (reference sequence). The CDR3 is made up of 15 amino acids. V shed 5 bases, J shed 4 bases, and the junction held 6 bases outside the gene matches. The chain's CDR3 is CASSPGGPGTGELFF. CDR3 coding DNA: TGCGCCAGCAGTCCGGGAGGGCCTGGCACCGGGGAGCTGTTTTTT.

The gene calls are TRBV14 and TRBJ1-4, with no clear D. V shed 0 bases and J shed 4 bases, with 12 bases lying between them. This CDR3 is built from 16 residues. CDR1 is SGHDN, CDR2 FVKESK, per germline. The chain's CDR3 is CASSQDAGMSNEKLFF. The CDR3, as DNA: TGTGCCAGCAGCCAAGATGCGGGGATGAGTAATGAAAAACTGTTTTTT. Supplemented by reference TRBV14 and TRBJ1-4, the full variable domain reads EAGVTQFPSHSVIEKGQTVTLRCDPISGHDNLYWYRRVMGKEIKFLLHFVKESKQDESGMPNNRFLAERTGGTYSTLKVQPAELEDSGVYFCASSQDAGMSNEKLFFGSGTQLSVL.